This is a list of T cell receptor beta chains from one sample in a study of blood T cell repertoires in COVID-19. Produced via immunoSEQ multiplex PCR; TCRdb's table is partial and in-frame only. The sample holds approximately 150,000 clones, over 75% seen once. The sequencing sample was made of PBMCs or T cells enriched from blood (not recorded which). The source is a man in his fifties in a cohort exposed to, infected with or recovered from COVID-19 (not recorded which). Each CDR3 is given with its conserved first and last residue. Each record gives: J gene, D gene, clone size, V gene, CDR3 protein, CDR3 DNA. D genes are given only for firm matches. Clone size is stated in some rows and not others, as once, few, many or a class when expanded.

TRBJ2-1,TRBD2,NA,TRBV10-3,CAISGAGGNYNEQFF,TGTGCCATCAGTGGAGCGGGGGGTAACTACAATGAGCAGTTCTTC
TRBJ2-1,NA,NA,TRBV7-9,CASSPDIGWYHNEQFF,TGTGCCAGCAGCCCTGACATCGGCTGGTACCACAATGAGCAGTTCTTC
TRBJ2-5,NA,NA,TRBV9,CASSGAEGGGETQYF,TGTGCCAGCAGCGGAGCGGAGGGTGGTGGGGAGACCCAGTACTTC
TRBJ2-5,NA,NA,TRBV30,CAWSPRERRGIQETQYF,TGTGCCTGGAGTCCCCGCGAGCGCCGAGGGATTCAAGAGACCCAGTACTTC
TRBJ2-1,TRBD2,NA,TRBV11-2,CASSSGTSARPFF,TGTGCCAGCAGCTCCGGGACTAGCGCCCGTCCGTTCTTC
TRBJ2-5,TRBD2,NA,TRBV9,CASSVRAGGRETQYF,TGTGCCAGCAGCGTAAGAGCGGGAGGAAGGGAGACCCAGTACTTC
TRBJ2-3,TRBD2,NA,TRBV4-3,CASSQFSGGATDTQYF,TGCGCCAGCAGCCAATTCAGCGGGGGGGCGACAGATACGCAGTATTTT
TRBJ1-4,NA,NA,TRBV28,CASGAVEGREKLFF,TGTGCCAGCGGCGCCGTGGAGGGACGTGAAAAACTGTTTTTT
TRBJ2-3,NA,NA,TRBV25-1,CASSEVGRHGSTDTQYF,TGTGCCAGCAGTGAAGTGGGGCGACACGGAAGCACAGATACGCAGTATTTT
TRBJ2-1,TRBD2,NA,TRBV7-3,CASSIQAQRNPRLADYNEQFF,TGTGCCAGCAGCATCCAAGCCCAACGTAACCCCCGACTAGCGGACTACAATGAGCAGTTCTTC
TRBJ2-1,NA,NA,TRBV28,CASRAGDDEQFF,TGTGCCAGCAGAGCAGGGGACGATGAGCAGTTCTTC
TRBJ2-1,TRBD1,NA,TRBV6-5,CASSSQGKDEQFF,TGTGCCAGCAGTTCACAGGGGAAGGATGAGCAGTTCTTC
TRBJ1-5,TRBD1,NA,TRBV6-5,CASVDRAWQPQHF,TGTGCCAGTGTGGACAGGGCTTGGCAGCCCCAGCATTTT
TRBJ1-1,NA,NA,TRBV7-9,CASSFGPSATEAFF,TGTGCCAGCAGCTTTGGGCCCTCGGCCACTGAAGCTTTCTTT
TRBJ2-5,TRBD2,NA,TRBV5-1,CASSLSSGGTETQYF,TGCGCCAGCAGCTTGAGCAGCGGGGGGACCGAGACCCAGTACTTC
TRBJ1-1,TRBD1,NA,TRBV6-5,CASTPRGVMNTEAFF,TGTGCCAGCACCCCCAGGGGGGTTATGAACACTGAAGCTTTCTTT
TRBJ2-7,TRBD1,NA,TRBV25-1,CASRGQINYEQYF,TGTGCCAGCAGGGGACAGATAAACTACGAGCAGTACTTC
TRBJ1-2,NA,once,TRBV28,CASSPSGLANYGYTF,TGTGCCAGCAGTCCCTCGGGACTGGCTAACTATGGCTACACCTTC
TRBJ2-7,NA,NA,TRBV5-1,CASSLASGGGAYEQYF,TGCGCCAGCAGCTTGGCCTCGGGCGGCGGGGCCTACGAGCAGTACTTC
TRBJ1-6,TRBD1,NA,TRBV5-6,CASSLAGTGLYNSPLHF,TGTGCCAGCAGCTTGGCGGGGACAGGACTTTATAATTCACCCCTCCACTTT
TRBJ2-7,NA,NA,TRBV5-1,CASSSQYEQYF,TGCGCCAGCAGTTCCCAATACGAGCAGTACTTC
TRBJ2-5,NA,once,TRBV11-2,CASSLDRDIDGETQYF,TGTGCCAGCAGCTTAGATAGGGACATTGACGGGGAGACCCAGTACTTC
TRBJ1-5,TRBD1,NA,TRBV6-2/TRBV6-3,CASSYSTRTGHNQPQHF,TGTGCCAGCAGTTACTCGACTAGGACAGGACACAATCAGCCCCAGCATTTT
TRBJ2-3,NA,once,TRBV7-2,CASRQNPFYTDTQYF,TGTGCCAGCAGACAGAACCCCTTTTACACAGATACGCAGTATTTT
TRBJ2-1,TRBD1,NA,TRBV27,CASSLGTGGLEQFF,TGTGCCAGCAGTTTAGGGACAGGGGGCCTTGAGCAGTTCTTC
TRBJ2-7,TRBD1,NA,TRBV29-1,CSVEAPGQPYEQYF,TGCAGCGTTGAGGCTCCGGGACAGCCCTACGAGCAGTACTTC
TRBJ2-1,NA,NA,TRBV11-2,CASSLDSSGRGYNEQFF,TGTGCCAGCAGCTTAGACTCCTCGGGCAGGGGCTACAATGAGCAGTTCTTC
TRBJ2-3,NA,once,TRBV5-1,CASSLFLSTDTQYF,TGCGCCAGCAGCTTATTCCTAAGCACAGATACGCAGTATTTT
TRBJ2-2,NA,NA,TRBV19,CASSTNRVGTGELFF,TGTGCCAGTAGTACAAACAGGGTTGGAACCGGGGAGCTGTTTTTT
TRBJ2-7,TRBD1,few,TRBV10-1,CASSERQGVQYEQYF,TGCGCCAGCAGTGAGCGGCAGGGGGTTCAGTACGAGCAGTACTTC
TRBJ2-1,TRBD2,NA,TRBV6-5,CASSYGDYPSEQFF,TGTGCCAGCAGTTACGGGGACTACCCCTCGGAGCAGTTCTTC
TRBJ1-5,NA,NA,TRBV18,CASFAPEGPQHF,TGTGCCAGCTTTGCCCCGGAGGGACCCCAGCATTTT
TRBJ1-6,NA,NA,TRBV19,CASSRTVISTHSSPLHF,TGTGCCAGTAGTCGGACAGTGATATCAACCCACAGTTCACCCCTCCACTTT
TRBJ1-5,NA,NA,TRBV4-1,CASSQVEEGNQPQHF,TGCGCCAGCAGCCAAGTGGAGGAAGGCAATCAGCCCCAGCATTTT
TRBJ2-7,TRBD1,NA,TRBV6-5,CASSTGTGIYEQYF,TGTGCCAGCAGTACCGGGACAGGCATCTACGAGCAGTACTTC
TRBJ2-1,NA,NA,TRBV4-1,CASSRSTRRGYNEQFF,TGCGCCAGCAGCCGGTCGACTAGACGGGGTTACAATGAGCAGTTCTTC
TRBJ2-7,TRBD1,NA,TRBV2,CARGTGAGEQYF,TGTGCCAGAGGGACAGGGGCGGGCGAGCAGTACTTC
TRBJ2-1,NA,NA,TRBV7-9,CASSPASNEQFF,TGTGCCAGCAGTCCCGCTAGCAATGAGCAGTTCTTC
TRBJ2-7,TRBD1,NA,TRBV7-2,CASRVSGGSYEQYF,TGTGCCAGCAGGGTGTCAGGGGGCTCCTACGAGCAGTACTTC
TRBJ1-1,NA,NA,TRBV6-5,CASSYADMNTEAFF,TGTGCCAGCAGTTACGCCGACATGAACACTGAAGCTTTCTTT
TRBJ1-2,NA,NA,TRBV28,CASSLGGVKANYGYTF,TGTGCCAGCAGTTTGGGCGGGGTTAAAGCTAACTATGGCTACACCTTC